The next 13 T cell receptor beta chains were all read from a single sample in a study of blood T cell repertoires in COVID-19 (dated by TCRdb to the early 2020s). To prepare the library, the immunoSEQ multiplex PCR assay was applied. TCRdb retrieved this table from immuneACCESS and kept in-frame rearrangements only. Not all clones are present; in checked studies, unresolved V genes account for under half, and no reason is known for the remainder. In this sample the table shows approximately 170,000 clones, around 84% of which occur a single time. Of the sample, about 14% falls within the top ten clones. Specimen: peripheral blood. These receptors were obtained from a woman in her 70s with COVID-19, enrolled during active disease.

Written as DNA, the CDR3 is TGTGCCAGCAGATCCAATCCCGGACTCCCAAGAACTAATGAAAAACTGTTTTTT. It encodes CASRSNPGLPRTNEKLFF. V and J are TRBV28 and TRBJ1-4, with D uncertain. The V and J ends lost 6 bases and 1 base respectively, with 21 bases between them. The CDR3 consists of 18 residues. Germline values: CDR1 MDHEN, CDR2 SYDVKM.

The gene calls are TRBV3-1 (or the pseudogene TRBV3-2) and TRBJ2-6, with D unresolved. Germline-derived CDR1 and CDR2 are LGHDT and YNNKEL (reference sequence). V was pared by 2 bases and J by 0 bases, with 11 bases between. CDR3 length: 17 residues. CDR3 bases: TGTGCCAGCAGCCAACAGACTGGGTCCTCTGGGGCCAACGTCCTGACTTTC. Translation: CASSQQTGSSGANVLTF.

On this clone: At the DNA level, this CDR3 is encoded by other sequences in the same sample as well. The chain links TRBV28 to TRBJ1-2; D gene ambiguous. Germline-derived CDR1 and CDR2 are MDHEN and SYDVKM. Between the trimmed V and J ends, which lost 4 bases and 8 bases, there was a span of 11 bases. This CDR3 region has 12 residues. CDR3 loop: CASSSTGGGYTF. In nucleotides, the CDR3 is TGTGCCAGCAGTTCTACGGGAGGCGGCTACACCTTC.

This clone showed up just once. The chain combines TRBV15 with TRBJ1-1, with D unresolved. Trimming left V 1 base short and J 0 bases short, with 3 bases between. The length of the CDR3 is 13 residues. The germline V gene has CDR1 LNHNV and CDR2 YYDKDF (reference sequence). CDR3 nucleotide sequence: TGTGCCACCAGCAGAGCAGTGAACACTGAAGCTTTCTTT. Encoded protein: CATSRAVNTEAFF. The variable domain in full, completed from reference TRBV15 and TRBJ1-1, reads DAMVIQNPRYQVTQFGKPVTLSCSQTLNHNVMYWYQQKSSQAPKLLFHYYDKDFNNEADTPDNFQSRRPNTSFCFLDIRSPGLGDTAMYLCATSRAVNTEAFFGQGTRLTVV.

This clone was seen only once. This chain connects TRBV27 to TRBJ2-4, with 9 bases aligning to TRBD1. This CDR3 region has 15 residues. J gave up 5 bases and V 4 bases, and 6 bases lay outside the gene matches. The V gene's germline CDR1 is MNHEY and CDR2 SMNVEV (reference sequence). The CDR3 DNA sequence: TGTGCCAGCAGTTCCCCGGGACAGGGCCAAAACATTCAGTACTTC. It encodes CASSSPGQGQNIQYF.

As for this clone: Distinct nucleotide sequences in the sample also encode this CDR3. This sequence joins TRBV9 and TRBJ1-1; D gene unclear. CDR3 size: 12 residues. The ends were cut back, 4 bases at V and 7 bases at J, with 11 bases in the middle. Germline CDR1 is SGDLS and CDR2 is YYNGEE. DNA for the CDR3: TGTGCCAGCAGCCCCGGTGGGCTTGAAGCTTTCTTT. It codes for CASSPGGLEAFF.

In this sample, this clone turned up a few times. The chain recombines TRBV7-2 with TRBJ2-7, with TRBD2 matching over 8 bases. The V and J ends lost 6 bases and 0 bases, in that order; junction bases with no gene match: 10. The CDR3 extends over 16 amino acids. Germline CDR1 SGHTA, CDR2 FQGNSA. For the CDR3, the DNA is TGTGCCAGCAGACTGACTAGCGCAAGGAGCTCCTACGAGCAGTACTTC. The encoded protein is CASRLTSARSSYEQYF.

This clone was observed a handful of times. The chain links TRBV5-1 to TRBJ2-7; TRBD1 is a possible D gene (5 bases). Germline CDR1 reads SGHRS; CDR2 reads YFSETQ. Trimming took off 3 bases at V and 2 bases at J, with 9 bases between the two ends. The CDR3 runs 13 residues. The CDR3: CASSSTVTYEQYF. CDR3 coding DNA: TGCGCCAGCAGCTCGACAGTCACCTACGAGCAGTACTTC.

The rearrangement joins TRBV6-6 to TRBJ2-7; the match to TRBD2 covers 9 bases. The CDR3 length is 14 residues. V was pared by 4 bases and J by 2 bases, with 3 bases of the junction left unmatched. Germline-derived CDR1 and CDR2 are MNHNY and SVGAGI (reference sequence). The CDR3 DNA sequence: TGTGCCAGCAGTTCGGTAGCGGGAGCCTACGAGCAGTACTTC. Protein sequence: CASSSVAGAYEQYF.

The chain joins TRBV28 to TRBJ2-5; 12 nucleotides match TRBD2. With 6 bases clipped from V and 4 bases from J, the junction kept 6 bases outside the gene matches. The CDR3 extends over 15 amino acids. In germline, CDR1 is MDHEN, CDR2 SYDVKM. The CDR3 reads CASSSTTSGGETQYF. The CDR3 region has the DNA TGTGCCAGCAGCTCTACGACTAGCGGGGGAGAGACCCAGTACTTC.

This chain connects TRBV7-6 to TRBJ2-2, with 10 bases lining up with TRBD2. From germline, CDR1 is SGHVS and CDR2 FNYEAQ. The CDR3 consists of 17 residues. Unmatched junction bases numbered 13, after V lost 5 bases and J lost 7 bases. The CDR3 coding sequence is TGTGCCAGCAGCCCGCGGGAGAGCGGGAGGGTGTTCGGGGAGCTGTTTTTT. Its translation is CASSPRESGRVFGELFF.

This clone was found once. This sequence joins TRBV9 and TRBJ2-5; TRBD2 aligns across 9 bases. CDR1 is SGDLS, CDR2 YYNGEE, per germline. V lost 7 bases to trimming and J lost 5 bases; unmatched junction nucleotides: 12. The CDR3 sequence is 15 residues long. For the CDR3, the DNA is TGTGCCAGCTCTGCGGGGGGGACTAGAGGCGAGACCCAGTACTTC. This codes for CASSAGGTRGETQYF.

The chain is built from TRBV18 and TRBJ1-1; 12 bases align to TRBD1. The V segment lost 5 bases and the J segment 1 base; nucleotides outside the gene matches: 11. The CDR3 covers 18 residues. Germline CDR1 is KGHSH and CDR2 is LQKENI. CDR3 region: CASSLAGTGGAGNTEAFF. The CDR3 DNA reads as TGTGCCAGCTCATTGGCCGGGACAGGGGGCGCGGGGAACACTGAAGCTTTCTTT.